This TCR beta chain was found in a study of T-cell memory formation after mild COVID-19. Study-wide results and limits: Clones shrinking from day 15 to 85 showed even CD4/CD8 mixes; later expanders tilted CD4+. CD4+ clones that contracted lay mainly in CM and EM; CD8+ ones lay in EMRA. Researchers found some responding clones in pre-infection memory, a sign that cross-reactive memory joined. The second-wave clones peaking on day 37 were not confirmed as SARS-CoV-2-specific.

This clonotype was detected only a few times. Its antigen is not identified. The CDR3 extends over 15 amino acids. Per germline, CDR1 MNHNS and CDR2 SASEGT. V gave up 7 bases and J gave up 6 bases, with 22 bases separating them. In TCRdb, the 5' RACE reads were re-called with MiXCR into one record per CDR3 protein. This sample has about 290,000 distinct CDR3 sequences; 15% occur once, and the top ten carry around 23%. The sequence came from a man aged 18 to 29 who had mild COVID-19 (a few samples of this study predate the infection). Cell type and time point are not known. The specimen was PBMCs or a T cell subset sorted from them (not recorded which). The chain has TRBV6-1 and TRBJ2-7, with a tentative D call TRBD2 (5 bases). For the CDR3, the DNA is TGTGCCAGCACAGAGAGGGCAGTATCCTACCGCGAGCAGTACTTC. Encoded protein: CASTERAVSYREQYF.